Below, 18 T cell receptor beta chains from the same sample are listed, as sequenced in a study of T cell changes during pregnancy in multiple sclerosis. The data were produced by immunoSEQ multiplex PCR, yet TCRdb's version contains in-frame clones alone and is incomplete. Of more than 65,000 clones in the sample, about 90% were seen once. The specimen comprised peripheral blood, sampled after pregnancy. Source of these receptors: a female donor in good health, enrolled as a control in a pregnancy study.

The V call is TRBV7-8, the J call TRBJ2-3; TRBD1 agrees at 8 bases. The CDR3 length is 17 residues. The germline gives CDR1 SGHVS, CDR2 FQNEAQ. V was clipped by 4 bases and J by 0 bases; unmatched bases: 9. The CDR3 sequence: CASSWPDRGSSTDTQYF. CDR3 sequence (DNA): TGTGCCAGCAGCTGGCCTGACAGGGGATCTAGCACAGATACGCAGTATTTT.

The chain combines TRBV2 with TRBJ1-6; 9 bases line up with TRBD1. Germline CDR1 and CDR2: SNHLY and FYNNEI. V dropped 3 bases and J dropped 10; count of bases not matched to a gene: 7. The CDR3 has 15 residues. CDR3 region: CASSDGGTGKSPLHF. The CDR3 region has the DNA TGTGCCAGCAGTGACGGTGGGACAGGGAAATCACCCCTCCACTTT.

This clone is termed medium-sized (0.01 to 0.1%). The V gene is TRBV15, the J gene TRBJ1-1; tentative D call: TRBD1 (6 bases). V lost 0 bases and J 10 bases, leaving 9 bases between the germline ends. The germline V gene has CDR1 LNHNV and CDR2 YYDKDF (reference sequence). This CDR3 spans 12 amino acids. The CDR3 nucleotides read TGTGCCACCAGCAGAGATCAGGGGCTAGCTTTCTTT. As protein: CATSRDQGLAFF.

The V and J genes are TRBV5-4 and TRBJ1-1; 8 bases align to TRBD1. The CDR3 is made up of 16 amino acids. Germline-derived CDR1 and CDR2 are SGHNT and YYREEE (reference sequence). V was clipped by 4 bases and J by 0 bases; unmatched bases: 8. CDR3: CASSLRDRPMNTEAFF. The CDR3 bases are TGTGCCAGCAGCCTCCGGGACAGGCCTATGAACACTGAAGCTTTCTTT.

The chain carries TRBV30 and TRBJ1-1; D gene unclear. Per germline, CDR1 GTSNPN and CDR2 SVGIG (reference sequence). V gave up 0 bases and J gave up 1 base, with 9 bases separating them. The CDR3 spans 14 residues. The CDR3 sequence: CAWSVVFRNTEAFF. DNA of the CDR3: TGTGCCTGGAGTGTAGTATTTAGGAACACTGAAGCTTTCTTT.

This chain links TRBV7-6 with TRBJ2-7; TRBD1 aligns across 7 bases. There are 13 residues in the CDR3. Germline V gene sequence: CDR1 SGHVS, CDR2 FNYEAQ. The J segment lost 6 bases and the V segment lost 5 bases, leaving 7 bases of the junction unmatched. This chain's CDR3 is CASSSRTGSEQYF. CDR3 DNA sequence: TGTGCCAGCAGCAGCCGGACAGGTTCCGAGCAGTACTTC.

This CDR3 is CASSSMTGFYAEAFF. CDR3 nucleotide sequence: TGTGCCAGCAGCTCCATGACAGGGTTCTACGCTGAAGCTTTCTTT. V gene TRBV7-2 combines with J gene TRBJ1-1, with TRBD1 identical over 7 bases. Per germline, CDR1 SGHTA and CDR2 FQGNSA. J gave up 6 bases and V 4 bases, and 11 bases lay outside the gene matches. The CDR3 consists of 15 residues.

The CDR3 reads CASSLAGALDYGYTF. DNA of the CDR3: TGCGCCAGCAGCTTGGCAGGGGCCCTAGACTATGGCTACACCTTC. The gene calls are TRBV5-1 and TRBJ1-2, with D possibly matching TRBD1 (6 bases). Germline CDR1 is SGHRS and CDR2 is YFSETQ. V lost 0 bases and J lost 3, with 12 bases in between. This CDR3 is 15 amino acids long. Combining the CDR3 with reference TRBV5-1 and TRBJ1-2 gives the whole variable domain KAGVTQTPRYLIKTRGQQVTLSCSPISGHRSVSWYQQTPGQGLQFLFEYFSETQRNKGNFPGRFSGRQFSNSRSEMNVSTLELGDSALYLCASSLAGALDYGYTFGSGTRLTVV.

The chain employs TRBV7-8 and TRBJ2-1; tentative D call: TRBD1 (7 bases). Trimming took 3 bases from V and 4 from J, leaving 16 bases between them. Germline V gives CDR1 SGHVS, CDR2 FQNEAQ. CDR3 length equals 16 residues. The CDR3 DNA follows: TGTGCCAGCAGCTTGGAGGGGGCGGGAAAGTACAATGAGCAGTTCTTC. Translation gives CASSLEGAGKYNEQFF.

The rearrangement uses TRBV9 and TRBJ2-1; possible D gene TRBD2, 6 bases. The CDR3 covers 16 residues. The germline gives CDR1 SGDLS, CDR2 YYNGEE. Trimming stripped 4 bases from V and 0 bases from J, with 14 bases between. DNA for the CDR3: TGTGCCAGCAGCCCCAGTGGGGGGAGCTCCTACAATGAGCAGTTCTTC. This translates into CASSPSGGSSYNEQFF. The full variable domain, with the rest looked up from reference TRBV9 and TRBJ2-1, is DSGVTQTPKHLITATGQRVTLRCSPRSGDLSVYWYQQSLDQGLQFLIQYYNGEERAKGNILERFSAQQFPDLHSELNLSSLELGDSALYFCASSPSGGSSYNEQFFGPGTRLTVL.

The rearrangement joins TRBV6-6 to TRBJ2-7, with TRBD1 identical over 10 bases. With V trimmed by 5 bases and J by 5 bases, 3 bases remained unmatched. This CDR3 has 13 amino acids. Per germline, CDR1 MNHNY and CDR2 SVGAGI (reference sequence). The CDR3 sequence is CASSRQGADEQYF. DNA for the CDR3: TGTGCCAGCAGTCGACAGGGGGCCGACGAGCAGTACTTC.

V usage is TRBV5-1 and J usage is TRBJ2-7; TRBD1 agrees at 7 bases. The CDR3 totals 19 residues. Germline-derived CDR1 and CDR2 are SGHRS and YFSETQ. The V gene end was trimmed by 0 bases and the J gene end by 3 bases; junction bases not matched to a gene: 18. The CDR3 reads CASSLAVGTDDPRSYEQYF. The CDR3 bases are TGCGCCAGCAGCTTGGCCGTTGGGACAGACGACCCTCGGAGCTACGAGCAGTACTTC.

The CDR3 coding sequence is TGTGCCTGGAGTGTTACGGGACTGCCTTCCTACGAGCAGTACTTC. Residues: CAWSVTGLPSYEQYF. The rearrangement uses TRBV30 and TRBJ2-7; a weak D match, TRBD2 (6 bases). Trimming took off 0 bases at V and 1 base at J, with 13 bases between the two ends. CDR3 length: 15 amino acids. CDR1 is GTSNPN and CDR2 is SVGIG in the germline V gene (reference sequence).

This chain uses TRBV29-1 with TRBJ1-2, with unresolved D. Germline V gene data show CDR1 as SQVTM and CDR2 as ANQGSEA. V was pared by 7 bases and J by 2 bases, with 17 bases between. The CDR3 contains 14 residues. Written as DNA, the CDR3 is TGCAGCGCCCTAGACCCGACGGTGAACTATGGCTACACCTTC. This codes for CSALDPTVNYGYTF.

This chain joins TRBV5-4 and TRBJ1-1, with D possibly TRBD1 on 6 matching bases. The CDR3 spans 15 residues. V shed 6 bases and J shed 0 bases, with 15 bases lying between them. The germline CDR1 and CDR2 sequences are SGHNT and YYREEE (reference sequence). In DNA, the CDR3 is TGTGCCAGCAACATCGGGGACAAGCTGAACACTGAAGCTTTCTTT. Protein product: CASNIGDKLNTEAFF.

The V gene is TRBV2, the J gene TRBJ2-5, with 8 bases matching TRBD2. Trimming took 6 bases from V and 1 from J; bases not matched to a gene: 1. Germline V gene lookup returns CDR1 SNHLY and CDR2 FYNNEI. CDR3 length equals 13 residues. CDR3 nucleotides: TGTGCCAGCAGGACTAGCGCCCAAGAGACCCAGTACTTC. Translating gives CASRTSAQETQYF.

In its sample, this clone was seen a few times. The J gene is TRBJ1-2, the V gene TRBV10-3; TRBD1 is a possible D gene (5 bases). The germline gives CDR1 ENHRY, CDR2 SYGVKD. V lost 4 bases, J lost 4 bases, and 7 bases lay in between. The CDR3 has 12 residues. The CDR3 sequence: CAISGDSYGYTF. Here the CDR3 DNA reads TGTGCCATCAGTGGAGACAGCTATGGCTACACCTTC.

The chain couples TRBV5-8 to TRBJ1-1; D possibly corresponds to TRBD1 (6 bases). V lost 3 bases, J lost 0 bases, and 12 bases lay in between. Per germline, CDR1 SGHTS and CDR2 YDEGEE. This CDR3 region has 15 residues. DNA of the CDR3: TGTGCCAGCAGCTCTGGACAGATAATGAACACTGAAGCTTTCTTT. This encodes CASSSGQIMNTEAFF. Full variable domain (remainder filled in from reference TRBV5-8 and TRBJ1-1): EAGVTQSPTHLIKTRGQQATLRCSPISGHTSVYWYQQALGLGLQFLLWYDEGEERNRGNFPPRFSGRQFPNYSSELNVNALELEDSALYLCASSSGQIMNTEAFFGQGTRLTVV.